These 29 T cell receptor beta chains came from one sample sequenced in a study of cytomegalovirus exposure and HLA in healthy donors. With 60 Vbeta and 13 Jbeta primers, the PCR was carried out. The method was immunoSEQ multiplex PCR; TCRdb's version includes in-frame clones alone and lacks a portion of them. The sample consists of about 140,000 clones, more than 60% of them appearing once. Material: PBMCs. The receptors derive from a man in his late teens or twenties in good health and CMV-seropositive.

Worth noting for this clone: At one end the junction does not follow the germline gene, possibly because of a read error. The genes are TRBV5-8 and TRBJ2-7; TRBD2 agrees at 13 bases. Germline CDR1 is SGHTS and CDR2 is YDEGEE. The length of the CDR3 is 17 residues. The CDR3 coding sequence is TGTGCCAGCAGCTCCGGACTAGCGGGAGATGTTGCCTACGGGCAGTACTTC. Translating gives CASSSGLAGDVAYGQYF.

This chain links TRBV7-6 with TRBJ2-1, with TRBD2 identical over 9 bases. Germline V gives CDR1 SGHVS, CDR2 FNYEAQ. The V gene end was trimmed by 1 base and the J gene end by 2 bases; junction bases not matched to a gene: 3. The CDR3 is 16 residues long. Here the CDR3 reads CASSLVSGRTYNEQFF. The CDR3 DNA reads TGTGCCAGCAGCTTAGTGAGCGGGAGGACCTACAATGAGCAGTTCTTC.

This chain links TRBV13 with TRBJ2-5; TRBD2 matches 11 bases. V dropped 5 bases and J dropped 4; count of bases not matched to a gene: 9. The CDR3 sequence is 16 residues long. Germline CDR1 reads PRHDT; CDR2 reads FYEKMQ (reference sequence). In DNA, the CDR3 is TGTGCCAGCAGCATACTAGCGGGAGAATTTGCAGAGACCCAGTACTTC. Residues: CASSILAGEFAETQYF. Complete variable domain (other parts from reference TRBV13 and TRBJ2-5): AAGVIQSPRHLIKEKRETATLKCYPIPRHDTVYWYQQGPGQDPQFLISFYEKMQSDKGSIPDRFSAQQFSDYHSELNMSSLELGDSALYFCASSILAGEFAETQYFGPGTRLLVL.

The chain has TRBV7-3 and TRBJ2-7, with a possible D match to TRBD2 (5 bases). This CDR3 contains 14 residues. CDR1 SGHTA and CDR2 FQGTGA come from the germline V gene. V was cut by 1 base and J by 3 bases, with 10 bases left in between. In DNA form, the CDR3 reads TGTGCCAGCAGCTTAATCGGGATTGACTACGAGCAGTACTTC. Translated: CASSLIGIDYEQYF.

The chain couples TRBV5-6 to TRBJ2-6; possibly TRBD2 for D (5 bases). This CDR3 comprises 15 residues. The V and J ends lost 1 base and 2 bases respectively, with 7 bases between them. Germline lookup yields CDR1 SGHDT and CDR2 YYEEEE. The CDR3 is CASSLWGAGANVLTF. CDR3 DNA sequence: TGTGCCAGCAGCTTGTGGGGAGCTGGGGCCAACGTCCTGACTTTC.

This chain uses TRBV15 with TRBJ2-3; D is undetermined. CDR1 and CDR2 (germline): LNHNV, YYDKDF (reference sequence). The CDR3 is 13 amino acids. V shed 1 base and J shed 4 bases, with 6 bases lying between them. CDR3 loop: CATSRGDSDTQYF. The CDR3 DNA follows: TGTGCCACCAGCAGAGGAGACTCAGATACGCAGTATTTT.

The V call is TRBV7-8, the J call TRBJ1-1; D remains unclear. This CDR3 is 14 amino acids long. Trimming cost V 5 bases and J 7 bases, with 17 bases left between them. Germline CDR1 SGHVS, CDR2 FQNEAQ. In DNA form, the CDR3 reads TGTGCCAGCAGCCCAGGAGGGAGTTGGAGTGAAGCTTTCTTT. Residues: CASSPGGSWSEAFF.

The rearrangement joins TRBV30 to TRBJ2-1; 9 bases are a match to TRBD1. Germline V gene sequence: CDR1 GTSNPN, CDR2 SVGIG (reference sequence). The CDR3 runs to 15 residues. Trimming at V came to 3 bases and at J to 7 bases, leaving 10 bases not matched to a gene. CDR3 region: CAWRTRDRERNEQFF. The CDR3 nucleotides are TGTGCCTGGAGGACCCGGGACAGGGAACGGAATGAGCAGTTCTTC.

CDR3 bases: TGCGCCAGCAGCCAAGATGCGCGATTGGAGACCCAGTACTTC. Encoded protein: CASSQDARLETQYF. The chain uses TRBV4-1 and TRBJ2-5; D remains ambiguous. Germline V gives CDR1 MGHRA, CDR2 YSYEKL. The V gene lost 0 bases and the J gene lost 5 bases, with 10 bases spanning the gap. The CDR3 sequence is 14 residues long.

This clone was found a few times. CDR3 DNA sequence: TGTGCCAGCAGTCTTCGTCTGGGGCAGCCGAGCTCCTACGAGCAGTACTTC. Amino acids: CASSLRLGQPSSYEQYF. The chain employs TRBV2 and TRBJ2-7, with D perhaps matching TRBD1 (5 bases). The CDR3 consists of 17 residues. V was trimmed by 5 bases and J by 0 bases, leaving 20 bases between them. CDR1 is SNHLY, CDR2 FYNNEI, per germline.

The DNA for the CDR3 is TGTGCCAGCAGCCCCGTGGACACCCTACCCTACGAGCAGTACTTC. Its translation: CASSPVDTLPYEQYF. The rearrangement links TRBV28 to TRBJ2-7; D possibly corresponds to TRBD1 (5 bases). Germline-derived CDR1 and CDR2 are MDHEN and SYDVKM. This CDR3 has 15 residues. V lost 6 bases to trimming and J lost 2 bases, with 17 bases between them.

This clone appeared a single time. The CDR3 loop reads CASRTSGSGHNEQFF. The CDR3 bases are TGTGCCAGCAGAACTAGCGGGAGCGGACACAATGAGCAGTTCTTC. The chain carries TRBV5-4 and TRBJ2-1; TRBD2 matches at 11 bases. This CDR3 region has 15 residues. Germline V gene lookup returns CDR1 SGHNT and CDR2 YYREEE (reference sequence). The junction had 6 bases not matched to a gene; V was cut back by 5 bases and J by 5 bases. Full variable domain (missing parts from reference TRBV5-4 and TRBJ2-1): ETGVTQSPTHLIKTRGQQVTLRCSSQSGHNTVSWYQQALGQGPQFIFQYYREEENGRGNFPPRFSGLQFPNYSSELNVNALELDDSALYLCASRTSGSGHNEQFFGPGTRLTVL.

This clone was seen only once. The chain recombines TRBV11-3 with TRBJ2-2, with unresolved D. Per the germline V gene, CDR1 is SGHNT and CDR2 is YENEEA. This CDR3 contains 14 residues. With 2 bases removed from V and 6 bases from J, the gap between germline ends came to 10 bases. This chain's CDR3 is CASSLLNRAGELFF. The CDR3 nucleotides are TGTGCCAGCAGCTTATTAAACCGGGCCGGGGAGCTGTTTTTT.

CDR3 in amino acids: CASSLGGSTDTQYF. The DNA of the CDR3 is TGTGCCAGCAGTTTGGGGGGAAGCACAGATACGCAGTATTTT. The chain carries TRBV27 and TRBJ2-3; D is perhaps TRBD2 (6 bases). The CDR3 contains 14 residues. Trimming pared 3 bases from V and 0 bases from J, leaving 7 bases between. The germline gives CDR1 MNHEY, CDR2 SMNVEV (reference sequence).

V and J are TRBV27 and TRBJ2-7, with 9 bases that match TRBD1. This CDR3 is built from 16 residues. V shed 3 bases and J 0 bases; nucleotides not matched to a gene: 6. Germline CDR1 is MNHEY and CDR2 is SMNVEV (reference sequence). As DNA, the CDR3 is TGTGCCAGCAGTTTCTCACAGGGGGCCACCTCCTACGAGCAGTACTTC. Its protein is CASSFSQGATSYEQYF.

This chain connects TRBV18 to TRBJ2-2, with a tentative D call TRBD1 (5 bases). Trimming took off 2 bases at V and 1 base at J, with 11 bases between the two ends. Germline values: CDR1 KGHSH, CDR2 LQKENI. This CDR3 region has 16 residues. CDR3 DNA sequence: TGTGCCAGCTCACCAGCCAGGACACTGAACACCGGGGAGCTGTTTTTT. This gives the protein CASSPARTLNTGELFF.

Only a few counts were recorded for this clone. The chain uses TRBV19 and TRBJ2-5; TRBD2 matches 8 bases. J lost 5 bases, V lost 3 bases, and 11 bases had no gene match. The CDR3 sequence is 16 residues long. Germline V CDR1 and CDR2: LNHDA, SQIVND (reference sequence). Here the CDR3 DNA reads TGTGCCAGTAGTATGCGCGGCGGGAGGCGCGGGGAGACCCAGTACTTC. This gives the protein CASSMRGGRRGETQYF.

A remark on this clone: The junction does not match germline at one end; this may be a read error. This rearrangement joins TRBV7-9 to TRBJ1-1; D is uncertain. Germline CDR1 and CDR2: SEHNR and FQNEAQ (reference sequence). This CDR3 is built from 14 residues. For the CDR3, the DNA is TGTTCCAGCAGCTTAGTAGAGGTCGGGGAGCAAGCTTTCTTT. Protein: CSSSLVEVGEQAFF.

This clone was found a few times. The chain carries TRBV6-5 and TRBJ1-4; no clear D gene. This CDR3 spans 14 amino acids. Trimming removed 5 bases at V and 1 base at J, with 8 bases between. Germline V gene sequence: CDR1 MNHEY, CDR2 SVGAGI. The CDR3 loop reads CASSPGLTNEKLFF. The CDR3 DNA reads as TGTGCCAGCAGTCCCGGTCTAACTAATGAAAAACTGTTTTTT.

This clone was picked up one time. This chain connects TRBV5-4 to TRBJ2-7, with 11 bases lining up with TRBD2. Trimming at V came to 4 bases and at J to 2 bases, leaving 2 bases not matched to a gene. This CDR3 spans 14 amino acids. Germline CDR1 SGHNT, CDR2 YYREEE (reference sequence). CDR3 nucleotide sequence: TGTGCCAGCAGCATGGGACTAGCGGCCTACGAGCAGTACTTC. Its translation is CASSMGLAAYEQYF.

A remark on this clone: Relative to the germline gene, one junction end is altered; a read error may explain this. The V gene is TRBV7-9, the J gene TRBJ1-6, with D possibly TRBD1 on 6 matching bases. This CDR3 spans 13 amino acids. Looked up from germline, CDR1 is SEHNR and CDR2 is FQNEAQ (reference sequence). CDR3 nucleotides: TGTTCCAGCAGCTTAAACAGGGATTCACCCCTCCACTTT. Amino acid sequence: CSSSLNRDSPLHF.

This chain joins TRBV2 and TRBJ1-5; 7 positions match TRBD1. This CDR3 region has 15 residues. Germline assignment: CDR1 SNHLY and CDR2 FYNNEI. After removal of 5 bases from V and 2 bases from J, the junction contained 6 bases not matched to a gene. The CDR3: CASSKQGSRNQPQHF. CDR3 DNA: TGTGCCAGCAGTAAACAGGGGAGTCGCAATCAGCCCCAGCATTTT. The variable domain in full, completed from reference TRBV2 and TRBJ1-5, reads EPEVTQTPSHQVTQMGQEVILRCVPISNHLYFYWYRQILGQKVEFLVSFYNNEISEKSEIFDDQFSVERPDGSNFTLKIRSTKLEDSAMYFCASSKQGSRNQPQHFGDGTRLSIL.

J is TRBJ1-1 and V is TRBV9; 10 bases align to TRBD1. V was clipped by 3 bases and J by 4 bases; unmatched bases: 9. From germline, CDR1 is SGDLS and CDR2 YYNGEE. The length of the CDR3 is 16 residues. The CDR3 DNA follows: TGTGCCAGCAGCGGACAGGGGGCGCGGGGGGCCACTGAAGCTTTCTTT. It translates to CASSGQGARGATEAFF.

This rearrangement joins TRBV10-1 to TRBJ2-1; TRBD1 matches 8 bases. The CDR3 runs to 13 residues. In germline, CDR1 is WNHNN, CDR2 SYGVQD (reference sequence). With V trimmed by 2 bases and J by 6 bases, 0 bases remained unmatched. The CDR3 loop is CASSEGQGNEQFF. Written as DNA, the CDR3 is TGCGCCAGCAGTGAGGGACAGGGCAATGAGCAGTTCTTC.

This clone was counted only a few times. This chain joins TRBV15 and TRBJ2-2; 10 bases are a match to TRBD1. CDR3 size: 14 residues. Germline CDR1 LNHNV, CDR2 YYDKDF (reference sequence). The J segment lost 9 bases and the V segment lost 6 bases, leaving 7 bases of the junction unmatched. The CDR3 loop reads CATSQGQGSWELFF. Here the CDR3 DNA reads TGTGCCACCAGTCAGGGACAGGGGTCCTGGGAGCTGTTTTTT.

The chain carries TRBV9 and TRBJ2-3; D not resolved. The germline V gene has CDR1 SGDLS and CDR2 YYNGEE. Trimming shortened V by 3 bases and J by 11 bases, and 10 bases separated the two germline ends. The CDR3 spans 11 residues. CDR3 DNA sequence: TGTGCCAGCAGCGACAACAGTGAGCAGTATTTT. Translating gives CASSDNSEQYF.

For the CDR3, the DNA is TGTGCCAGTAGTATAGTAAAAACAGCCTATAGCAATCAGCCCCAGCATTTT. It specifies CASSIVKTAYSNQPQHF. V usage is TRBV19 and J usage is TRBJ1-5; D ambiguous. The CDR3 covers 17 residues. Trimming left V 1 base short and J 0 bases short, with 13 bases between. CDR1 LNHDA and CDR2 SQIVND come from the germline V gene (reference sequence).

This clone has only one observation. The rearrangement links TRBV5-5 to TRBJ1-5, with TRBD1 as a possible D gene (5 bases). The ends were cut back, 0 bases at V and 7 bases at J, with 11 bases in the middle. Germline V lookup: CDR1 SGHKS, CDR2 YYEKEE (reference sequence). The CDR3 is 14 amino acids. The CDR3, as DNA: TGTGCCAGCAGCTTGGAAGGGGAGGGACAGCCCCAGCATTTT. Its protein product is CASSLEGEGQPQHF. Full variable domain (remainder filled in from reference TRBV5-5 and TRBJ1-5): DAGVTQSPTHLIKTRGQQVTLRCSPISGHKSVSWYQQVLGQGPQFIFQYYEKEERGRGNFPDRFSARQFPNYSSELNVNALLLGDSALYLCASSLEGEGQPQHFGDGTRLSIL.

The chain is built from TRBV6-5 and TRBJ1-5, with 11 bases identical to TRBD1. This CDR3 is 15 amino acids long. The V gene's germline CDR1 is MNHEY and CDR2 SVGAGI. The V gene end was trimmed by 6 bases and the J gene end by 4 bases; junction bases not matched to a gene: 5. The CDR3 here is CASRRGTGGNQPQHF. Written as DNA, the CDR3 is TGTGCCAGCAGAAGGGGGACAGGGGGAAATCAGCCCCAGCATTTT.